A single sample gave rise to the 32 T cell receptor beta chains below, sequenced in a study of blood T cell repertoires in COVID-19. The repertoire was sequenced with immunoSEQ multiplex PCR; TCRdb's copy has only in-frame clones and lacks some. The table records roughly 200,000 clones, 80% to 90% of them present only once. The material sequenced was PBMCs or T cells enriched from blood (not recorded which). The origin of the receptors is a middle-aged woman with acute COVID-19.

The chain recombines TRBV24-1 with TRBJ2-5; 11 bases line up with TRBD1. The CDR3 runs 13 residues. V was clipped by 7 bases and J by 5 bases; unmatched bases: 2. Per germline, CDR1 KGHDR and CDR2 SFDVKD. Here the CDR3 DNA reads TGTGCCACCAGAGGACAGGGGGCGGAGACCCAGTACTTC. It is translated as CATRGQGAETQYF.

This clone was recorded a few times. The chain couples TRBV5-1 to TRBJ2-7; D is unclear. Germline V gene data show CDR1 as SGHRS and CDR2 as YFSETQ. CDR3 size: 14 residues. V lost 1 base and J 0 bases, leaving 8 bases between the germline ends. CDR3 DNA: TGCGCCAGCAGCTTGCAGTCAAGCTCCTACGAGCAGTACTTC. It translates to CASSLQSSSYEQYF.

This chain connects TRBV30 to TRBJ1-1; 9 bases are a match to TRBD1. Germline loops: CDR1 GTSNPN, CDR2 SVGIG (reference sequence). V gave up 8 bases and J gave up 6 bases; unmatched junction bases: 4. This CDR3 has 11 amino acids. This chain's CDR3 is CAGRTGAEAFF. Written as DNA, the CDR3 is TGTGCCGGGCGGACAGGGGCTGAAGCTTTCTTT.

The CDR3 DNA reads TGTGCCAGCAGCTTGTCCGCTAACCCCCTTGGCTACACCTTC. This gives the protein CASSLSANPLGYTF. V is TRBV5-4 and J is TRBJ1-2; D call uncertain. The V end was cut by 1 base, the J end by 7 bases, with 14 bases between. The V gene's germline CDR1 is SGHNT and CDR2 YYREEE (reference sequence). CDR3 length: 14 residues.

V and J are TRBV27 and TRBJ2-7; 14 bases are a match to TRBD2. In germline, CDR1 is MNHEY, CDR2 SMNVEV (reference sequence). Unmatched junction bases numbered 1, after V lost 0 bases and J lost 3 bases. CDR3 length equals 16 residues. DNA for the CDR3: TGTGCCAGCAGTTTATCAGGGACTAGCGGGAGCTACGAGCAGTACTTC. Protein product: CASSLSGTSGSYEQYF.

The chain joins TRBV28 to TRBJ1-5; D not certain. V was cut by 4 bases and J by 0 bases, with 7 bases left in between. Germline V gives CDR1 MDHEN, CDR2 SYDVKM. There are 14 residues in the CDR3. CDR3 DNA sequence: TGTGCCAGCAGTTCAACAGATAGCAATCAGCCCCAGCATTTT. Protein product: CASSSTDSNQPQHF.

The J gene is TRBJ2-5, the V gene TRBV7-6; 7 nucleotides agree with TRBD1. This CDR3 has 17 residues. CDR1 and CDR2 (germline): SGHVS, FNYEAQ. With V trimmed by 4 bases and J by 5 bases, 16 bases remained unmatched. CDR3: CASSSLRLDRAQETQYF. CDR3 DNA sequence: TGTGCCAGCAGCTCCCTCCGCCTTGACAGGGCCCAGGAGACCCAGTACTTC.

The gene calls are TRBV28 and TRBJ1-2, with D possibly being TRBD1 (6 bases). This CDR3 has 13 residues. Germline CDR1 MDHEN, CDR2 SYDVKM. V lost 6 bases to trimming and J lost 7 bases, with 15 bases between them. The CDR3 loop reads CASSRSGVRGYTF. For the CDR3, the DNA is TGTGCCAGCAGCCGATCAGGGGTGCGTGGCTACACCTTC.

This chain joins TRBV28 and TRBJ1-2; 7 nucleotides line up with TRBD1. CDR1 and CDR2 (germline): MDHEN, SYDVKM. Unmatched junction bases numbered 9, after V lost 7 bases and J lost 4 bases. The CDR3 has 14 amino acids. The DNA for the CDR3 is TGTGCCAGCATCCCTACAGGGGTTAGCTATGGCTACACCTTC. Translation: CASIPTGVSYGYTF.

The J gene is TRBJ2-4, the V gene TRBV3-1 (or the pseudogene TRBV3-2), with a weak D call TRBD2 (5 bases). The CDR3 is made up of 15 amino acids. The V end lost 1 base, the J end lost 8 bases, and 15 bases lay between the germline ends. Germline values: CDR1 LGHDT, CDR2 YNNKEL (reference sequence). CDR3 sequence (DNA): TGTGCCAGCAGCCAAGTAAGATTGAAGGGAGACATTCAGTACTTC. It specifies CASSQVRLKGDIQYF.

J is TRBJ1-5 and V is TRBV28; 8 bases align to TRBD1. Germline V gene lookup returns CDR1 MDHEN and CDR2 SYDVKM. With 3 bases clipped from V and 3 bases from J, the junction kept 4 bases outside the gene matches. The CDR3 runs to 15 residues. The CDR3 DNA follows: TGTGCCAGCAGTTTCCAGGGGGCGGTCAATCAGCCCCAGCATTTT. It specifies CASSFQGAVNQPQHF.

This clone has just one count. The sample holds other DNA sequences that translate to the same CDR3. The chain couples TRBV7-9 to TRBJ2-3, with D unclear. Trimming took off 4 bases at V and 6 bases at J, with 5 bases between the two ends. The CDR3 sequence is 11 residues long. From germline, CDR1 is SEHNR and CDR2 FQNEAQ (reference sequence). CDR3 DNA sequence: TGTGCCAGCAGCTCATTTGATACGCAGTATTTT. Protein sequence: CASSSFDTQYF.

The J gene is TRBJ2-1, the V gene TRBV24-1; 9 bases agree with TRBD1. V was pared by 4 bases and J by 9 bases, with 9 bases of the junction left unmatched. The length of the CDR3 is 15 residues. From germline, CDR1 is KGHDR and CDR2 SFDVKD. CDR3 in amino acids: CATSDAGTGTGEQFF. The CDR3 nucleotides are TGTGCCACCAGTGACGCCGGGACAGGGACCGGTGAGCAGTTCTTC.

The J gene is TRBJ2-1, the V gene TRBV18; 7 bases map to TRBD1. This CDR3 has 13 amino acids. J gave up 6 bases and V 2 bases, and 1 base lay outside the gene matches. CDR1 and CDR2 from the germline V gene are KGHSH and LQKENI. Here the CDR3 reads CASSPRTGNEQFF. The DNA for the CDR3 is TGTGCCAGCTCACCAAGGACAGGCAATGAGCAGTTCTTC.

The CDR3 DNA is TGTGCCAGCAGTTTATCTCTAGCGGGACCGAACAGGGAGCTGTTTTTT. Protein product: CASSLSLAGPNRELFF. J is TRBJ2-2 and V is TRBV27, with 9 bases aligning to TRBD2. The CDR3 is made up of 16 amino acids. V lost 0 bases to trimming and J lost 9 bases; unmatched junction nucleotides: 8. The germline gives CDR1 MNHEY, CDR2 SMNVEV (reference sequence).

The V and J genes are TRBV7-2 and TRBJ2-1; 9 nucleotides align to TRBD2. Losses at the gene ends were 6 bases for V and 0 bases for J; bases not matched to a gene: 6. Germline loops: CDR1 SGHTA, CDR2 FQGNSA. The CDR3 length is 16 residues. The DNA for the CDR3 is TGTGCCAGCAGAGCCTTTAGCGGGAGCTCCTACAATGAGCAGTTCTTC. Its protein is CASRAFSGSSYNEQFF.

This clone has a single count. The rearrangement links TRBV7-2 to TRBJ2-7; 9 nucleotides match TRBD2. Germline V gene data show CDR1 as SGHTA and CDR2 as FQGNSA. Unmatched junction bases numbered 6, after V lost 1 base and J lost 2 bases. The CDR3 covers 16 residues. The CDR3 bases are TGTGCCAGCAGCTTAGGGCTAGCGGGACCCCCCTACGAGCAGTACTTC. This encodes CASSLGLAGPPYEQYF.

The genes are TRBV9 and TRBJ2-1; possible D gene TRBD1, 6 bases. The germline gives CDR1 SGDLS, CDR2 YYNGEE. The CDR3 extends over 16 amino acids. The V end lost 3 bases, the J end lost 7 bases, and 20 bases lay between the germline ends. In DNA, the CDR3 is TGTGCCAGCAGCGCCCAGGGCGGAACAGGGTGGAATGAGCAGTTCTTC. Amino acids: CASSAQGGTGWNEQFF.

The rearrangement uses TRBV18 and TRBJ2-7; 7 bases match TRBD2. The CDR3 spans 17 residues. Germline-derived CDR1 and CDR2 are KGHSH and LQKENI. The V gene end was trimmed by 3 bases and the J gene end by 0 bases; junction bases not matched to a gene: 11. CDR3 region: CASSPRGLAASSYEQYF. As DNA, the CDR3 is TGTGCCAGCTCACCCCGAGGGCTAGCGGCGAGCTCCTACGAGCAGTACTTC.

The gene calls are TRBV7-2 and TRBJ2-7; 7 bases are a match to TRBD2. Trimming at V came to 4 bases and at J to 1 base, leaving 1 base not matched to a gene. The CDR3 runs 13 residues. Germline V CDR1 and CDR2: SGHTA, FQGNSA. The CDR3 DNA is TGTGCCAGCAGCTGGGGACTATCCTACGAGCAGTACTTC. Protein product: CASSWGLSYEQYF.

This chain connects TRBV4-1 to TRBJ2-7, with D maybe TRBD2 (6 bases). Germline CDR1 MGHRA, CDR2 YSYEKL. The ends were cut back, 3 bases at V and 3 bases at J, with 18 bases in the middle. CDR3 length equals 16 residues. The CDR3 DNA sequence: TGCGCCAGCAGCCAGGAGGAAGCGGGCGGCGGCTACGAGCAGTACTTC. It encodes CASSQEEAGGGYEQYF.

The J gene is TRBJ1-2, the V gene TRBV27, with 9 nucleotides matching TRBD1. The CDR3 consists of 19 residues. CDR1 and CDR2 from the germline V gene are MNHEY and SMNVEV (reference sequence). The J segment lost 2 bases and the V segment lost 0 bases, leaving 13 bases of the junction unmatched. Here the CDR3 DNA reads TGTGCCAGCAGTTTATCGCCTGGACAGGGGTTCCCTTCAAACTATGGCTACACCTTC. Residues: CASSLSPGQGFPSNYGYTF.

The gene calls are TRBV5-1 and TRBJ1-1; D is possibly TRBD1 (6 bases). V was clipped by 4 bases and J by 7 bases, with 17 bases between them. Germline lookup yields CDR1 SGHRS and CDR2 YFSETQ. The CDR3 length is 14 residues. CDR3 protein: CASSPSGDRLEAFF. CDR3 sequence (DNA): TGCGCCAGCAGCCCCTCAGGGGATCGACTTGAAGCTTTCTTT.

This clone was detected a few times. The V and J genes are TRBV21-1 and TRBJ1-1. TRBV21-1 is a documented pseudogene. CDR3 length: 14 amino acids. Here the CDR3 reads CASSTRASNTEAFF. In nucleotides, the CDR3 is TGTGCCAGCAGCACGAGGGCATCGAACACTGAAGCTTTCTTT.

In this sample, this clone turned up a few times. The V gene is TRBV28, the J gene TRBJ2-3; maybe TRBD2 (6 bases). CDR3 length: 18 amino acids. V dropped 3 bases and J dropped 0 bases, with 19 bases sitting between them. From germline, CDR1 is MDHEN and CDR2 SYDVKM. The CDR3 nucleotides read TGTGCCAGCAGTTTCCTCGCGGGGAGGACAATTAGCACAGATACGCAGTATTTT. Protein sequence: CASSFLAGRTISTDTQYF.

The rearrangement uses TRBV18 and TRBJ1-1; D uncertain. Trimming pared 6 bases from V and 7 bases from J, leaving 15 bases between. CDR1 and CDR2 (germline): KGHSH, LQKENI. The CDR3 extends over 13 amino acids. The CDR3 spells CASSKSMADEAFF. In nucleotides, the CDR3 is TGTGCCAGCTCGAAATCGATGGCAGATGAAGCTTTCTTT.

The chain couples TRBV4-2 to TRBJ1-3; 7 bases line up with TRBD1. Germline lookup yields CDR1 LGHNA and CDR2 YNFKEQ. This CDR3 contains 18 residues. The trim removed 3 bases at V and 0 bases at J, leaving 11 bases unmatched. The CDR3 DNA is TGTGCCAGCAGCCAGCCCGGGACAGCCCTAAGCTCTGGAAACACCATATATTTT. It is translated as CASSQPGTALSSGNTIYF.

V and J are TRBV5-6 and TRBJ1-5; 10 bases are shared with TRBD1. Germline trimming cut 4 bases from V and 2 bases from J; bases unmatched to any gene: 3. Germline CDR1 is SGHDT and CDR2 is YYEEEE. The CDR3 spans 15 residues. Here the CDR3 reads CASSRDRGGNQPQHF. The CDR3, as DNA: TGTGCCAGCAGCCGGGACAGGGGAGGCAATCAGCCCCAGCATTTT.

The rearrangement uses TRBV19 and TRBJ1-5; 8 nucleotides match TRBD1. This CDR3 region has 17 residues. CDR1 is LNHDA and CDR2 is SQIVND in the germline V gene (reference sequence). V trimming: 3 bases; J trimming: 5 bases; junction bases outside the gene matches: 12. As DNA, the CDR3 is TGTGCCAGTAGTATCCCCCGACAGGGGAGTACATATCAGCCCCAGCATTTT. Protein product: CASSIPRQGSTYQPQHF.

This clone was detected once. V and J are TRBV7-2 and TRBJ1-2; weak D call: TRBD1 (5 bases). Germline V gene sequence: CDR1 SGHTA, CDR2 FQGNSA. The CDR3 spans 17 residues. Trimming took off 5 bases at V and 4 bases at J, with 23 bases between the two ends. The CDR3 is CASSPGEGRPTVYGYTF. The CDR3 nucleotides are TGTGCCAGCAGCCCCGGGGAGGGACGGCCAACGGTCTATGGCTACACCTTC.

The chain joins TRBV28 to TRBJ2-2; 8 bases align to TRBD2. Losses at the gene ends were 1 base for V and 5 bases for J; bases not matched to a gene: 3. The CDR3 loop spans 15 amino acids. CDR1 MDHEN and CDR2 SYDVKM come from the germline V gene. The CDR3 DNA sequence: TGTGCCAGCAGTTTATCGGGAGGGAGGACCGGGGAGCTGTTTTTT. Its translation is CASSLSGGRTGELFF. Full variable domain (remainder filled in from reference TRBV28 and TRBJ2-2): DVKVTQSSRYLVKRTGEKVFLECVQDMDHENMFWYRQDPGLGLRLIYFSYDVKMKEKGDIPEGYSVSREKKERFSLILESASTNQTSMYLCASSLSGGRTGELFFGEGSRLTVL.

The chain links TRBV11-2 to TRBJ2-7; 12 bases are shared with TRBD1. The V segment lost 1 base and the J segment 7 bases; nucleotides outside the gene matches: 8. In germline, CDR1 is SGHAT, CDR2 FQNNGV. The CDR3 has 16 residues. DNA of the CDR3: TGTGCCAGCAGCTTAGGGAAGGGACAGGGGGCTGGAGAGCAGTACTTC. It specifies CASSLGKGQGAGEQYF.